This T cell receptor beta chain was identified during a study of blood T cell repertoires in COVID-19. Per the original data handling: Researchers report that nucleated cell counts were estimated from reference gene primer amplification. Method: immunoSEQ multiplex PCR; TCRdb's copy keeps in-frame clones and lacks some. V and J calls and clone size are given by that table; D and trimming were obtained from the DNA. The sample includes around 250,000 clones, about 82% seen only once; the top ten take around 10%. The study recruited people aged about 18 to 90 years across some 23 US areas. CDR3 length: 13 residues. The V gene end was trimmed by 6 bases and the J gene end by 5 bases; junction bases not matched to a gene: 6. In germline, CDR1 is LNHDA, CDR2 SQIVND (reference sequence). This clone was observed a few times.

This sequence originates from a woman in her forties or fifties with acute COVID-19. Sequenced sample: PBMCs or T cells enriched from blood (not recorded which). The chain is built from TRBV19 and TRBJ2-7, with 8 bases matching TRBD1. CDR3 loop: CASRGQVLHEQYF. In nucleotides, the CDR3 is TGTGCCAGTAGGGGACAGGTCCTGCACGAGCAGTACTTC.